This is a list of T cell receptor beta chains from one sample in a study of cytomegalovirus exposure and HLA in healthy donors. Repertoires were generated with immunoSEQ multiplex PCR, while TCRdb's copy carries only in-frame clones and drops some. In all, the sample yields about 130,000 clones. Sequenced material: PBMCs. These receptors originate from a man in his late teens or twenties in good health and CMV-seronegative. Each CDR3 is given with its conserved first and last residue. A D gene is named only where the DNA matches it firmly.

D gene	J gene	V gene	CDR3 DNA	CDR3 protein
TRBD2	TRBJ2-1	TRBV5-6	TGTGCCAGCAGCCCGGACCGATTCGGGGGGGCCACCTACAATGAGCAGTTCTTC	CASSPDRFGGATYNEQFF
.	TRBJ1-1	TRBV11-2	TGTGCCAGCAGTTCGATACAGGGAAGGGGCCTGGAGGCTTTCTTT	CASSSIQGRGLEAFF
TRBD2	TRBJ2-1	TRBV5-1	TGCGCCAGCAGCTCAGGACTAGCGGCCTCCTACAATGAGCAGTTCTTC	CASSSGLAASYNEQFF
.	TRBJ1-1	TRBV27	TGTGCCAGCAGTTTAGCCCCTGGGGGGAAGAACACTGAAGCTTTCTTT	CASSLAPGGKNTEAFF
TRBD1	TRBJ2-3	TRBV19	TGTGCCAGTAGCGACAGGGGGGGCACAGATACGCAGTATTTT	CASSDRGGTDTQYF
.	TRBJ2-7	TRBV9	TGTGCCAGCAGCCTAAACCCTTCCGAAGCCTACGAGCAGTACTTC	CASSLNPSEAYEQYF
.	TRBJ1-4	TRBV7-9	TGTGCCAGCAGCTCTGGGGCCGGAGAAAAACTGTTTTTT	CASSSGAGEKLFF
.	TRBJ2-3	TRBV12-5	TGTGCTAGTGGTTTCACTAGCACAGATACGCAGTATTTT	CASGFTSTDTQYF
.	TRBJ1-6	TRBV15	TGTGCCACCAGCCCACGAGCGGGGACATCGGGAGAGTACAATTCACCCCTCCACTTT	CATSPRAGTSGEYNSPLHF
.	TRBJ2-1	TRBV6-4	TGTGCCAGCAGTGTGACAGTGAGCTCCTACAATGAGCAGTTCTTC	CASSVTVSSYNEQFF
.	TRBJ1-5	TRBV6-1	TGTGCCAGCAGTAGGACAGTAAACAATCAGCCCCAGCATTTT	CASSRTVNNQPQHF
.	TRBJ1-1	TRBV6-5	TGTGCCAGCAGTTCAGGTTTGAGCACTGAAGCTTTCTTT	CASSSGLSTEAFF
TRBD1	TRBJ1-1	TRBV27	TGTGCCAGCAGTATACAGGGGGCGCCGAGTGAAGCTTTCTTT	CASSIQGAPSEAFF
TRBD2	TRBJ2-6	TRBV6-1	TGTGCCAGCAGTGAAAGACTGAGCGGGGCCAACGTCCCGACTTTC	CASSERLSGANVPTF
.	TRBJ1-2	TRBV5-1	TGCGCCAGCAGCCCCAGGGCCGGCCTTAATAACTATGGCTACACCTTC	CASSPRAGLNNYGYTF
.	TRBJ2-5	TRBV11-3	TGTGCCAGCAGCTTAGGAGGGACACAAGAGACCCAGTACTTC	CASSLGGTQETQYF
.	TRBJ2-1	TRBV5-1	TGCGCCAGCAGCTTCGCGGGAAGGTACAATGAGCAGTTCTTC	CASSFAGRYNEQFF
.	TRBJ1-5	TRBV15	TGTGCCACCAGCAGCACAGGCCTTAGCAATCAGCCCCAGCATTTT	CATSSTGLSNQPQHF
TRBD1	TRBJ1-2	TRBV6-5	TGTGCCAGCAGGCCCGGGACAGGGGCGTTAGAAGGCTACACCTTC	CASRPGTGALEGYTF
.	TRBJ1-2	TRBV6-5	TGTGCCAGCAGTACCGTGGACAGCTATAACTATGGCTACACCTTC	CASSTVDSYNYGYTF
.	TRBJ2-7	TRBV5-1	TGCGCCAGCAGCTTGGTCGGGGACGAGCAGTACTTC	CASSLVGDEQYF
TRBD2	TRBJ2-1	TRBV5-1	TGCGCCAGCAGCTTGGTTCGACTAGCGGGAGGGCCCAATGAGCAGTTCTTC	CASSLVRLAGGPNEQFF
.	TRBJ2-7	TRBV6-5	TGTGCCAGCAGTTACTCCGCCGACACCTCCTACGAGCAGTACTTC	CASSYSADTSYEQYF
TRBD2	TRBJ2-2	TRBV2	TGTGCCAGCAGTGCACTAGCGGTCACCGGGGAGCTGTTTTTT	CASSALAVTGELFF
TRBD1	TRBJ2-1	TRBV15	TGTGCCACCAGCAGAGTGACAGGGGGTGGTCATGAGCAGTTCTTC	CATSRVTGGGHEQFF
.	TRBJ2-1	TRBV4-1	TGCGCCAGCAGCCAAGATGTTAGGGACTGGAGTTACAATGAGCAGTTCTTC	CASSQDVRDWSYNEQFF
.	TRBJ2-1	TRBV11-2	TGTGCCAGCCTCTCCTACAATGAGCAGTTCTTC	CASLSYNEQFF
TRBD2	TRBJ2-7	TRBV19	TGTGCCAGTAGTTCTTCGACTAGCTCAGACGAGCAGTACTTC	CASSSSTSSDEQYF
.	TRBJ1-5	TRBV11-3	TGTGCCAGCAGCCAACCCATCCCTCAGCAAACAGATAGCAATCAGCCCCAGCATTTT	CASSQPIPQQTDSNQPQHF
TRBD1	TRBJ2-5	TRBV7-3	TGTGCCAGCAGCGTCGACAGGGCCGAGACCCAGTACTTC	CASSVDRAETQYF
.	TRBJ1-1	TRBV11-1	TGTGCCAGCACGAGGAAGACGAACACTGAAGCTTTCTTT	CASTRKTNTEAFF
TRBD1	TRBJ2-5	TRBV6-1	TGTGCCAGCAGCCCCGGGACAGGGACATCAGAGACCCAGTACTTC	CASSPGTGTSETQYF
.	TRBJ2-2	TRBV6-5	TGTGCCAGCAGTTACGTTAGCGTATCCCCCGGGGAGCTGTTTTTT	CASSYVSVSPGELFF
TRBD1	TRBJ1-5	TRBV6-1	TGTGCCAGCAGTGAAGTGTCGGCCAGGGCCCCTTTTAACGGGGACAGGGAAGAGCCGCCCCAGCATTTT	CASSEVSARAPFNGDREEPPQHF
.	TRBJ1-1	TRBV10-1	TGCGCCAGCAGTGAGCTTATGAACACTGAAGCTTTCTTT	CASSELMNTEAFF
.	TRBJ2-2	TRBV30	TGTGCCTGGAGTGTACTGACATCATCCGGGGAGCTGTTTTTT	CAWSVLTSSGELFF
.	TRBJ1-2	TRBV6-1	TGTGCCAGCAGTGAGTCGGGGAGATTTAACTATGGCTACACCTTC	CASSESGRFNYGYTF